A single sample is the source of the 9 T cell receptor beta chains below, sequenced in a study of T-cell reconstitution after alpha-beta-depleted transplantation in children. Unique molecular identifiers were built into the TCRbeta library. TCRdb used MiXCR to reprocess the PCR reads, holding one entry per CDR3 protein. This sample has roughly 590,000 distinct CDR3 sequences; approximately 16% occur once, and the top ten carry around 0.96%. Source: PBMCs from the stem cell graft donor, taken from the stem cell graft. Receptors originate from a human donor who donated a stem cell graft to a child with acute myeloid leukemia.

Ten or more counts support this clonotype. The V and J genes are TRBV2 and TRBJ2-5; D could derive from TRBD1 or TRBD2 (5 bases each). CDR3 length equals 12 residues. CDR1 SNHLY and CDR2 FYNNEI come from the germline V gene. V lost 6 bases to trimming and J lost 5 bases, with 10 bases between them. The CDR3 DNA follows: TGTGCCAGCAGGAGGGGCGGGGAGACCCAGTACTTC. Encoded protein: CASRRGGETQYF. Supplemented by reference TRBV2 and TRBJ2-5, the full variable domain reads EPEVTQTPSHQVTQMGQEVILRCVPISNHLYFYWYRQILGQKVEFLVSFYNNEISEKSEIFDDQFSVERPDGSNFTLKIRSTKLEDSAMYFCASRRGGETQYFGPGTRLLVL.

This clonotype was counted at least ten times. CDR3 coding DNA: TGTGCCAGCAGCCGTCAGGGCGTGGGGGGGAATGAGCAGTTCTTC. Encoded protein: CASSRQGVGGNEQFF. The gene calls are TRBV7-6 and TRBJ2-1, with 7 positions matching TRBD2. The CDR3 is 15 residues long. V was clipped by 5 bases and J by 7 bases; unmatched bases: 11. From germline, CDR1 is SGHVS and CDR2 FNYEAQ.

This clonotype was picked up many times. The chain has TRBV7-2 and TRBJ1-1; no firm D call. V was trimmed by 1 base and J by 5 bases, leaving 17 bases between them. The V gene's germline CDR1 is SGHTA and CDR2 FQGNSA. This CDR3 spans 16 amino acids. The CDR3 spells CASSLGPGGLDTEAFF. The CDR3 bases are TGTGCCAGCAGCTTAGGGCCGGGAGGGTTGGATACTGAAGCTTTCTTT.

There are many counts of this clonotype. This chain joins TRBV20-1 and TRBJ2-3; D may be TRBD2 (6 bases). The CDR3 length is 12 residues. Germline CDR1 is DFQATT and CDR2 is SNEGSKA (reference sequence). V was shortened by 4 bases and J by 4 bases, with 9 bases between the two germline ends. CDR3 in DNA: TGCAGTGCTACGAGCGGGCCAGATACGCAGTATTTT. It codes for CSATSGPDTQYF.

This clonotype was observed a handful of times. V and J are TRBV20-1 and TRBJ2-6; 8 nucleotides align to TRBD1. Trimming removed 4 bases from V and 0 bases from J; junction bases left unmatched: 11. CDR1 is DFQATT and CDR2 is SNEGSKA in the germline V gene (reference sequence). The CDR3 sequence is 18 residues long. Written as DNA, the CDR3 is TGCAGTGCTACACCCTACAGGGGGTTACACTCTGGGGCCAACGTCCTGACTTTC. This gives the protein CSATPYRGLHSGANVLTF.

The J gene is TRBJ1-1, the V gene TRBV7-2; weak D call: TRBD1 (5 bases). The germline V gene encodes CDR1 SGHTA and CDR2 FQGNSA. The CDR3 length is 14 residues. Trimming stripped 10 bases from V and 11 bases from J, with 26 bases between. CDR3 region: CAIDLSPQGILAFF. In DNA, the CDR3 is TGTGCCATCGACCTAAGCCCCCAGGGTATTTTGGCTTTCTTT.

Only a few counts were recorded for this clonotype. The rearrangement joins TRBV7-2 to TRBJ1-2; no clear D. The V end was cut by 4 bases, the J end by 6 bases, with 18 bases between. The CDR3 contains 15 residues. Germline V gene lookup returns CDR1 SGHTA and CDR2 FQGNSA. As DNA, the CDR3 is TGTGCCAGCAGCTGGCGCCGGACGGAGTGGAATGGCTACACCTTC. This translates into CASSWRRTEWNGYTF.

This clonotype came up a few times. The CDR3 reads CASSESLAPYEQYV. The CDR3 DNA reads TGTGCCAGCAGTGAAAGCCTCGCCCCCTACGAGCAGTACGTC. The V call is TRBV25-1, the J call TRBJ2-7; no reliable D call. The V end lost 2 bases, the J end lost 2 bases, and 10 bases lay between the germline ends. Looked up from germline, CDR1 is MGHDK and CDR2 is SYGVNS. CDR3 size: 14 residues.

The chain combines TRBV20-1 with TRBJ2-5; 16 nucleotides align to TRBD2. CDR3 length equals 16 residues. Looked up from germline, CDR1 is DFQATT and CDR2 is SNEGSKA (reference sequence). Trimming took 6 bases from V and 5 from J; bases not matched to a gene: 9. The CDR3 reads CSADGTSGGAGETQYF. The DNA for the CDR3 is TGCAGTGCGGATGGGACTAGCGGGGGGGCCGGTGAGACCCAGTACTTC.